This T cell receptor beta chain was documented in a study of T cells in Graves' hyperthyroidism and ophthalmopathy. Looking at the study overall: At initial diagnosis, before any treatment had begun, peripheral blood was obtained.

A remark on this clonotype: Antigen: not known.

Germline assignment: CDR1 SGHTA and CDR2 FQGNSA. The CDR3 has 15 residues. Trimming cost V 6 bases and J 7 bases; bases outside gene matches: 11. Amplified TCR beta CDR3 regions came from RNA transcripts. The primer set for the first-round RT-PCR of the TCR CDR3 was HTBI. MiXCR, applied by TCRdb to the multiplex PCR reads, yields one record per CDR3 protein. The repertoire consists of hundreds of thousands of distinct CDR3 sequences, with around 38% occurring once and the leading ten covering around 9.3%. Study-wide results and caveats: Most thyroid clonotypes that were expanded above 0.001 also turned up in blood.

Subjects aged 18 to 65 presented with newly diagnosed hyperthyroidism of less than 2 months' duration. Exclusion of a patient resulted from uncontrolled infection, other autoimmune disease, pregnancy or lactation. The receptor's source is a man aged 18 to 29 with Graves' hyperthyroidism. V is TRBV7-2 and J is TRBJ2-2; 7 bases are shared with TRBD1. Input material: blood. CDR3 DNA: TGTGCCAGCAGTCCAACCGACAGGGAAAGCGGGGAGCTGTTTTTT. Amino acid sequence: CASSPTDRESGELFF.